This TCR beta chain was obtained from a study of cytomegalovirus exposure and HLA in healthy donors listed by TCRdb under 2017. The study in broad terms: In an earlier analysis of 450 to 750 of the donors, approximately 300 Gb of sequence data and about 110 million unique TCR beta sequences from about 180 million T cells were reported. Besides the first cohort of roughly 660 subjects, a separate validation cohort made up of roughly 130 different subjects was used. The T cell repertoires of 550 to 850 subjects were profiled by immunosequencing and related to cytomegalovirus serostatus. The study aimed to test whether signatures of past pathogen exposure could be identified by cataloging public T cell receptors. Genome-wide SNP genotypes for about three fifths of the roughly 670 donors were used in a later genetic analysis, which treated that subset as a discovery cohort. HLA typing covered class I and class II loci at four-digit resolution. Every discovery cohort repertoire had been produced on one sequencing platform. Donor age, sex, ethnicity and CMV serostatus were collected together with the repertoire data. Among roughly 400 genotyped donors of the cohort, an average of about 220,000 unique TCR beta nucleotide sequences was sequenced per donor, of which 15% to 20% were non-productive. The study combined high-throughput TCR immunosequencing, statistical association of individual TCRs with disease status, and machine learning to predict cytomegalovirus infection status. The number of typed donors differed by locus: about 620-640 for A, B, C, DRB1 and DQB1; 500 to 550 for DQA1; 606 for DPA1; and 450 to 480 for DPB1. In an earlier analysis of a few hundred of the donors, high-throughput TCR beta sequencing was used to judge whether each TCR beta V gene segment behaved as functional or pseudogenic. To study patterns of TCR occurrence, a later analysis re-analyzed previously published TCR beta repertoires from hundreds of donors and added high-resolution HLA genotyping. Of the roughly 400 genotyped donors, 81% fell in the genetic ancestry cluster associated with self-reported Caucasian donors. An early release that covered about 640 HLA-typed donors contained approximately 320 gigabases of sequencing data and 85 million to 100 million unique TCR sequences. Rather than drawing on any new phenotypic data, the later analysis identified candidate immune exposures from TCR beta sequences and the way those sequences occurred across donors. Roughly five DR-DQ haplotypes were handled as single units for association and clustering because linkage in the cohort was strong. Overall study results and their limits: In a later genetic analysis, a missense DCLRE1C variant was associated with V-gene and J-gene trimming of TCR beta chains, and the association was replicated in an independent cohort. According to a later analysis, most CMV-associated TCR beta chains appeared to be HLA-restricted, and the HLA associations seemed to be driven largely by CMV exposure. In a later analysis, 16,951 TCR beta sequences were associated with specific HLA alleles at a false discovery rate of 0.05. Because HLA typing was missing for some donors at each locus, association tests included only the typed subset. A further reported finding was that TCR beta sequences accurately predicted the HLA-A and HLA-B alleles for most subjects in the first cohort. In both the original and validation cohorts, the classifier was reported to diagnose cytomegalovirus status with high specificity and sensitivity. Some IMGT-functional V segments, including TRBV6-2 and TRBV6-3, could not be distinguished by the 87-base-pair reads and were therefore excluded. According to a later genetic analysis, donors in an Asian-associated ancestry cluster had fewer N-insertions in productive TCRs than the approximately 650-donor mean. In vitro tests confirmed that a few of the cytomegalovirus-associated TCR beta chains recognize cytomegalovirus antigens. Presence/absence analyses assumed roughly uniform sequencing depth across donors, an assumption that may not hold. The study gave a list of roughly 150 TCR beta chains associated with cytomegalovirus. When HLA alleles, especially DR and DQ, strongly co-occurred, TCR associations were difficult to assign to individual alleles. Because counts were too low, about 18 rarely observed V segments, including chromosome 9 orphons, were excluded from the earlier analysis of a few hundred of the donors. It was suggested by the authors that the approach could potentially be generalized to other disease states and immunological phenotypes. CMV serostatus was the only immune exposure information available for the cohort. Broadly in line with IMGT annotations, most TCR beta V segments showed up in productive rearrangements about 90% or about 30% of the time in an earlier analysis of 587 of the donors. A cluster of highly shared sequence variants was judged likely to be a technical artifact of the sequencing pipeline. In a later analysis, TCR association rates were found to vary across HLA loci, with the most associated TCRs seen for DRB1 alleles and the fewest for HLA-C alleles. This cohort had only TCR beta chains sequenced, and the lack of alpha or paired-chain data limited which features could be detected. Linkage disequilibrium might explain the correlated functional status among segregating V segments, but an unknown experimental factor could not be excluded. A later analysis found that HLA-associated TCR beta chains were more clonally expanded and had lower generation probabilities than equally common non-associated chains. According to a later analysis, parvovirus B19, influenza, CMV and Epstein-Barr virus appeared linked to several top co-occurrence clusters. Across donors, most TCR sequences were observed very rarely, whereas some public TCRs were present in many individuals.

There are 15 amino acids in the CDR3, from cysteine to phenylalanine inclusive. Of all the DNA, just the CDR3 is kept, 45 bases in frame from base 1. V and J are truncated by 3 bases and 7 bases respectively, leaving an intervening sequence of 17 bases. The germline V gene supplies CDR1 SGHRS and CDR2 YFSETQ. As regards this clone: Its antigen remains undetermined. Qualities for individual bases were not recorded, and no much larger clone is one base off.

In total, approximately 700 healthy bone marrow donors made up the cohort. Cohort members were all nominally healthy when sampled, although unrecorded immune exposures were likely present. The donor was CMV seronegative and belonged to the group of 352 seronegative cohort members. A peripheral blood sample was collected from each donor, and TCR beta sequencing was performed on peripheral blood mononuclear cells. The Qiagen DNeasy Blood Extraction Kit was used to extract genomic DNA from the blood cell samples. Preparation of the library involved the immunoSEQ multiplex PCR assay. A mixture of 60 forward primers for TCR Vbeta segments and 13 reverse primers for TCR Jbeta segments was used in the multiplex PCR. The CDR3 region of rearranged TCR beta genes was amplified from genomic DNA with a multiplex PCR assay. The Illumina HiSeq System was used to sequence the amplified TCR beta libraries as 87-base-pair reads. In the source study's methods: A later analysis counted about 76 million unique TCR beta chains across the 640 or so repertoires, and 10 million to 12 million of these chains were shared by at least two donors. A nearest-neighbor algorithm error-corrected the raw reads and collapsed the reads into unique sequences, merging closely related sequences to remove PCR and sequencing errors. CDR3 sequences were aligned to IMGT reference sequences to assign V, D and J gene segments. For a sequence to be retained, a match of at least six nucleotides was required to both a V gene segment and a J gene segment. Rearrangements were classified as productive when the CDR3 lacked stop codons and remained in frame with V and J, and all other rearrangements were classified as non-productive. CDR3 was defined by IMGT convention, running from the second conserved V-encoded cysteine to the conserved J-encoded phenylalanine. In an earlier analysis of more than 550 of the donors, sequences lacking an unambiguous match to a single V gene segment were excluded. An earlier analysis of fewer than 750 of the donors classified V segments as functional when productive rearrangements were above 56.7% and as segregating when the standard deviation between donors was above 5%. To diagnose cytomegalovirus status from the catalog of TCR beta chain sequences, a statistical classification framework was built. A later analysis assigned V and J genes by comparing TCR nucleotide sequences with IMGT/GENE-DB human TR gene sequences. The TCRdist pipeline was used in a later analysis to assign CDR3 sequences and most-parsimonious VDJ recombination scenarios. A later analysis defined each TCR beta chain by its CDR3 amino acid sequence plus V-gene family, and excluded reads lacking a unique V-gene family. In a later analysis, around 650 highly shared, low-generation-probability nucleotide sequences were removed to address suspected cross-contamination and a sequencing artifact. For each public chain, a later analysis derived a clonal expansion index from normalized ranks of inferred template counts within each repertoire. In a later analysis, generation probabilities were computed with a VDJ recombination model fitted to out-of-frame rearrangements, and the resulting probabilities were checked against IGoR. A later analysis scored TCR-TCR, TCR-HLA and TCR-CMV co-occurrence with hypergeometric tests, applying a repertoire-size bias correction to TCR pairs. In a later analysis, false discovery rates were estimated by permuting HLA or CMV assignments 20 times. A later analysis grouped co-occurring TCRs with DBSCAN, adding TCRdist sequence similarity when clustering within HLA-allele-positive subsets. For co-occurrence clustering, repertoires with fewer than 30,000 or more than 120,000 public chains were excluded, along with a handful of repertoires with anomalous nucleotide sharing. What TCRdb holds here is the immuneACCESS table cut down to in-frame rearrangements. Part of the clones is not present; checked against another copy, under half of the missing clones reflect an unresolved V gene, and the others are unexplained. That table gives V, J and clone size, and the DNA gave D and trimming. The sample contains some 100,000 clones, approximately 80% of them found a single time. Together, the top ten hold more than 0.95% of the sample.

The TCR comes from a young woman in good health and CMV-seronegative. Sequenced material: PBMCs. Rearrangement joined TRBV5-1 to TRBJ2-1; TRBD2 might be the D gene, on 6 matching bases. The CDR3 region: CASSSDTSGGNEQFF. In nucleotide form, the sequence is TGCGCCAGCAGCTCGGACACTAGTGGAGGGAATGAGCAGTTCTTC.